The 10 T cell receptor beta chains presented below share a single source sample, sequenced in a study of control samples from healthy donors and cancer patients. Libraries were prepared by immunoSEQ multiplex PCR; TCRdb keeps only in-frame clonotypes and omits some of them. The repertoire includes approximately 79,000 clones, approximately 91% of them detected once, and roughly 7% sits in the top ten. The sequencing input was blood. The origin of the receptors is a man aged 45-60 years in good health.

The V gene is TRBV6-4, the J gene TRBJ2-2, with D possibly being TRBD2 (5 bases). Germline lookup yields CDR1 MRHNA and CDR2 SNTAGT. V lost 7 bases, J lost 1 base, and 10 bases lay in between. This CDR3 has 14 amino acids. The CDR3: CASTLEGNTGELFF. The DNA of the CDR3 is TGTGCCAGCACCCTCGAGGGGAACACCGGGGAGCTGTTTTTT.

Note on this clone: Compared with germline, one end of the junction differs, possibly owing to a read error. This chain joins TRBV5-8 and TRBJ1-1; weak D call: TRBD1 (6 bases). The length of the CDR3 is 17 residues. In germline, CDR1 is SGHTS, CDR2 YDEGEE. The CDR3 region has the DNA TGTGCCAGCAGCTTGAACCAGGGGAGGAGGGCGAACCCTGAAGCTTTCTTT. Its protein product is CASSLNQGRRANPEAFF.

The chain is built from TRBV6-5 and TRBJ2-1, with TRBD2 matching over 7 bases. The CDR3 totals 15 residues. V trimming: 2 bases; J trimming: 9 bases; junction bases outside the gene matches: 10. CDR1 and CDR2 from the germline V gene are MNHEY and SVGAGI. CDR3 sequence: CASSYAGEGRGEQFF. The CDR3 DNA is TGTGCCAGCAGTTACGCCGGGGAGGGACGTGGTGAGCAGTTCTTC.

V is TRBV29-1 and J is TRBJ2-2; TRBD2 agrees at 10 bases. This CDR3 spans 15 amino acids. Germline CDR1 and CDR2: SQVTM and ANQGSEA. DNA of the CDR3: TGCCGCGGGAAGAGCGGGGGGGAGAACACCGGGGAGCTGTTTTTT. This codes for CRGKSGGENTGELFF.

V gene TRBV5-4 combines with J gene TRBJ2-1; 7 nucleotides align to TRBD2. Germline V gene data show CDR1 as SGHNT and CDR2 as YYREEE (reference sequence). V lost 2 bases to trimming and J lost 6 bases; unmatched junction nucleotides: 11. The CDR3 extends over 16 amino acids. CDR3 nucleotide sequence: TGTGCCAGCAGCTTAGGATTCCGCGGGGGTGGCAATGAGCAGTTCTTC. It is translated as CASSLGFRGGGNEQFF.

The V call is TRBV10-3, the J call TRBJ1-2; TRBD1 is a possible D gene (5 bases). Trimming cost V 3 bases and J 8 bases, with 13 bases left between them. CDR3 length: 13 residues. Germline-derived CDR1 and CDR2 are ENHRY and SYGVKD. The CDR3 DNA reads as TGTGCCATCAGTGAAGACAGAGAACAGGGCTACACCTTC. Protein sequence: CAISEDREQGYTF.

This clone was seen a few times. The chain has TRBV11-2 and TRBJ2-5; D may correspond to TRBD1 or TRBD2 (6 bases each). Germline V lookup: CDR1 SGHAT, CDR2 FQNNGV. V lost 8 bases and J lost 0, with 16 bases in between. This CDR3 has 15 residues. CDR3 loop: CASLRQGRYQETQYF. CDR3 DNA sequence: TGTGCCAGCCTGAGGCAGGGGAGGTACCAAGAGACCCAGTACTTC.

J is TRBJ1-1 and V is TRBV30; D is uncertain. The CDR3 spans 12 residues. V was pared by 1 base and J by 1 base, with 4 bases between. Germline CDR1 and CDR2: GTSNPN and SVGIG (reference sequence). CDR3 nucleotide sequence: TGTGCCTGGAGTGGGGGGAACACTGAAGCTTTCTTT. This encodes CAWSGGNTEAFF.

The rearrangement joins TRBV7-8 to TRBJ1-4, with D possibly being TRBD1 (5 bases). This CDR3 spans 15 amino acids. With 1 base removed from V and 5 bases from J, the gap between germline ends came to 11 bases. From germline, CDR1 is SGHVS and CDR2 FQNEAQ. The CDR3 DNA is TGTGCCAGCAGCTTAGTGGGGGAAAGCAATGAAAAACTGTTTTTT. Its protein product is CASSLVGESNEKLFF. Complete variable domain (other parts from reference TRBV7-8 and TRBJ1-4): GAGVSQSPRYKVAKRGQDVALRCDPISGHVSLFWYQQALGQGPEFLTYFQNEAQLDKSGLPSDRFFAERPEGSVSTLKIQRTQQEDSAVYLCASSLVGESNEKLFFGSGTQLSVL.

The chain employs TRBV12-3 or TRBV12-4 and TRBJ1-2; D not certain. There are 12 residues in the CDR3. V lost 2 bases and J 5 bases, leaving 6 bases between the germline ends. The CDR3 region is CASSLWRYGYTF. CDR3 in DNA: TGTGCCAGCAGTTTATGGAGATATGGCTACACCTTC.